Below, 13 T cell receptor beta chains from the same sample are listed, as sequenced in a study of cytotoxic CD8 clonotypes in ibrutinib-treated CLL. Produced via immunoSEQ multiplex PCR; TCRdb's table is partial and in-frame only. This sample has about 130,000 clones, with 80% to 90% found just once. The input for sequencing was PBMCs, taken after 24 months of ibrutinib treatment. These receptors were taken from a human donor with chronic lymphocytic leukemia.

The V call is TRBV2, the J call TRBJ2-7; 9 bases match TRBD1. Trimming removed 6 bases from V and 0 bases from J; junction bases left unmatched: 12. In germline, CDR1 is SNHLY, CDR2 FYNNEI. This CDR3 comprises 17 residues. This CDR3 reads CASRGDREKRSSYEQYF. DNA for the CDR3: TGTGCCAGCAGGGGGGACAGGGAAAAAAGGAGCTCCTACGAGCAGTACTTC. Based on the CDR3 plus reference TRBV2 and TRBJ2-7, the full variable domain is EPEVTQTPSHQVTQMGQEVILRCVPISNHLYFYWYRQILGQKVEFLVSFYNNEISEKSEIFDDQFSVERPDGSNFTLKIRSTKLEDSAMYFCASRGDREKRSSYEQYFGPGTRLTVT.

In the case of this clone: The junction and the germline gene differ at one end; a read error may be behind it. V is TRBV7-2 and J is TRBJ2-5, with 8 bases lining up with TRBD2. This CDR3 region has 17 residues. Germline V gene data show CDR1 as SGHTA and CDR2 as FQGNSA. The CDR3 bases are TGTGCCAGCAGTTTAGCGGGGAGCCAAAGTTCTCAAGAGACCCAGTACTTC. Its protein is CASSLAGSQSSQETQYF.

The CDR3 nucleotides read TGCGCCAGCAGCCAAGGACTAGCGGCGAGCAATGAGCAGTTCTTC. It specifies CASSQGLAASNEQFF. The chain is built from TRBV4-3 and TRBJ2-1; 9 nucleotides align to TRBD2. CDR3 length equals 15 residues. Germline V gene sequence: CDR1 LGHNA, CDR2 YSLEER. V shed 1 base and J 6 bases; nucleotides not matched to a gene: 4.

V gene TRBV28 combines with J gene TRBJ2-3, with 9 positions matching TRBD2. Unmatched junction bases numbered 5, after V lost 0 bases and J lost 4 bases. This CDR3 region has 16 residues. Germline-derived CDR1 and CDR2 are MDHEN and SYDVKM. The CDR3 here is CASSLWTSGGSDTQYF. The CDR3, as DNA: TGTGCCAGCAGTTTATGGACTAGCGGAGGATCAGATACGCAGTATTTT.

The chain carries TRBV6-6 and TRBJ2-2; weak D call: TRBD1 (6 bases). Germline V gene sequence: CDR1 MNHNY, CDR2 SVGAGI (reference sequence). Trimming removed 6 bases from V and 3 bases from J, with 17 bases in between. The CDR3 sequence is 16 residues long. CDR3 nucleotides: TGTGCCAGCAGGATACTCAGGGGATCGGACACCGGGGAGCTGTTTTTT. Translating gives CASRILRGSDTGELFF.

The J gene is TRBJ1-2, the V gene TRBV5-5; D is uncertain. The CDR3 spans 13 residues. Germline V gene lookup returns CDR1 SGHKS and CDR2 YYEKEE (reference sequence). The V end lost 0 bases, the J end lost 4 bases, and 7 bases lay between the germline ends. CDR3 DNA: TGTGCCAGCAGCTTGGTGGGGAGCTATGGCTACACCTTC. The encoded protein is CASSLVGSYGYTF.

This chain joins TRBV9 and TRBJ2-7; possible D gene TRBD1, 6 bases. The ends were cut back, 3 bases at V and 3 bases at J, with 10 bases in the middle. Looked up from germline, CDR1 is SGDLS and CDR2 is YYNGEE. CDR3 length: 13 residues. CDR3 region: CASSGGDNYEQYF. The CDR3 nucleotides are TGTGCCAGCAGCGGAGGGGACAACTACGAGCAGTACTTC.

This chain uses TRBV2 with TRBJ1-2; weak D call: TRBD1 (6 bases). Germline-derived CDR1 and CDR2 are SNHLY and FYNNEI. Trimming stripped 6 bases from V and 4 bases from J, with 12 bases between. The length of the CDR3 is 13 residues. Written as DNA, the CDR3 is TGTGCCAGCAGCCTGGACAGCCGCTATGGCTACACCTTC. It yields the protein CASSLDSRYGYTF. The entire variable domain, with the rest obtained from reference TRBV2 and TRBJ1-2, is as follows: EPEVTQTPSHQVTQMGQEVILRCVPISNHLYFYWYRQILGQKVEFLVSFYNNEISEKSEIFDDQFSVERPDGSNFTLKIRSTKLEDSAMYFCASSLDSRYGYTFGSGTRLTVV.

As to this clone: The junction departs from the called germline gene at one end, perhaps through a read error. The chain combines TRBV2 with TRBJ2-7; unclear D gene. Looked up from germline, CDR1 is SNHLY and CDR2 is FYNNEI. The CDR3 is made up of 12 amino acids. CDR3 sequence: CARSATPYEQYF. In nucleotides, the CDR3 is TGTGCCAGGAGTGCGACACCCTACGAGCAGTACTTC.

The CDR3 nucleotides are TGTGCCAGTAGCGGACAACCCTCTGGAAACACCATATATTTT. Its protein product is CASSGQPSGNTIYF. This chain links TRBV19 with TRBJ1-3, with D maybe TRBD1 (5 bases). The CDR3 consists of 14 residues. Germline V lookup: CDR1 LNHDA, CDR2 SQIVND (reference sequence). V shed 6 bases and J shed 0 bases, with 9 bases lying between them.

The V gene is TRBV28, the J gene TRBJ1-2, with unresolved D. Trimming cost V 1 base and J 7 bases, with 13 bases left between them. The CDR3 spans 14 residues. Germline CDR1 and CDR2: MDHEN and SYDVKM. DNA of the CDR3: TGTGCCAGCAGTTTATTCAGCCAACTTTCTGGCTACACCTTC. It specifies CASSLFSQLSGYTF.

V gene TRBV19 combines with J gene TRBJ1-5; D unresolved. This CDR3 is built from 13 residues. Trimming shortened V by 7 bases and J by 0 bases, and 7 bases separated the two germline ends. Per germline, CDR1 LNHDA and CDR2 SQIVND (reference sequence). The CDR3 here is CASTSGSNQPQHF. CDR3 in DNA: TGTGCCAGTACATCGGGTAGCAATCAGCCCCAGCATTTT.

The CDR3 DNA reads TGTGCCAGCTCACCACCCGGTGGAGGGGTGGAGCAGTTCTTC. It codes for CASSPPGGGVEQFF. The gene calls are TRBV18 and TRBJ2-1; possible D gene TRBD2, 6 bases. Trimming took off 0 bases at V and 10 bases at J, with 13 bases between the two ends. Germline CDR1 KGHSH, CDR2 LQKENI. The CDR3 loop spans 14 amino acids.